The table lists the clone carrying this TCR beta chain with a few counts. No antigen is known for it. This sample was included in a study of T-cell memory formation after mild COVID-19. V dropped 5 bases and J dropped 1; count of bases not matched to a gene: 8. The CDR3 extends over 16 amino acids. Germline values: CDR1 LNHDA, CDR2 SQIVND (reference sequence). Regarding the study as a whole: Whether day 37 second-wave clones are SARS-CoV-2-specific was not confirmed. Researchers report contracting CD4+ clones mostly in CM and EM, with CD8+ clones in EMRA. A subset of responding clones appeared in pre-infection memory, suggesting cross-reactive memory joined.

TCRdb called the 5' RACE reads again in MiXCR, with one record for every CDR3 protein. The table has roughly 340,000 distinct CDR3 sequences, about a sixth seen once. The sequencing sample was made of PBMCs or a T cell subset sorted from them (not recorded which). The sequence derives from a man younger than 35 who had mild COVID-19 (a few samples of this study predate the infection). Cell type and time point are not known. The chain carries TRBV19 and TRBJ1-1, with TRBD1 identical over 9 bases. CDR3 region: CASSLGTGRENTEAFF. The CDR3 DNA follows: TGTGCCAGTAGTCTCGGGACAGGGAGGGAGAACACTGAAGCTTTCTTT.